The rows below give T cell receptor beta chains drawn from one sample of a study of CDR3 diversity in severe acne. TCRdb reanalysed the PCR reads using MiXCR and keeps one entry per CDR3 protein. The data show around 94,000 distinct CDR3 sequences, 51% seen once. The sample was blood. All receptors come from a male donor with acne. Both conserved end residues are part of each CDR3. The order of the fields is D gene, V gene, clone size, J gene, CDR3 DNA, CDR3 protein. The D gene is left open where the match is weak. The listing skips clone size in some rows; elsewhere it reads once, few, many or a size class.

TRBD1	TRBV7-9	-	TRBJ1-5	TGTGCCAGCAGCTATGTCTTGGGACAGGGGGCTAGCGGCAATCAGCCCCAGCATTTT	CASSYVLGQGASGNQPQHF
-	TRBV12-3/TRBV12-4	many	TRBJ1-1	TGTGCCAGCAGGCGGACGAGGAACACTGAAGCTTTCTTT	CASRRTRNTEAFF
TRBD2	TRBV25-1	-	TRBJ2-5	TGTGCCAGCAGTGCTAGAGATCTCCGGCTAGCGGAAGAGACCCAGTACTTC	CASSARDLRLAEETQYF
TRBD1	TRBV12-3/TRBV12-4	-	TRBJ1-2	TGTGCCAGCACTTCCGCAGGGGGTAGGGGCTACACCTTC	CASTSAGGRGYTF
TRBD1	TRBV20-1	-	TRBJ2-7	TGCAGTGCTAGAGTGGATGACAGGGGGCCCGAGCAGTACTTC	CSARVDDRGPEQYF
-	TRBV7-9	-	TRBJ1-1	TGTGCCAGCAGCCTTGAAGCTTTCTTT	CASSLEAFF
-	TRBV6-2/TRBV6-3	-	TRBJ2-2	TGTGCCAGCAGTTCCAGGGAAACCGGGGAGCTGTTTTTT	CASSSRETGELFF
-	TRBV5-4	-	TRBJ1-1	TGTGCCAGCAGCTGGAGGGTGTCGAACACTGAAGCTTTCTTT	CASSWRVSNTEAFF
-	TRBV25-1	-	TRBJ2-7	TGTGCCAGCAGTTCAACCACCCTCCAGTACGAGCAGTACTTC	CASSSTTLQYEQYF
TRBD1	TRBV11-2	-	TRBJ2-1	TGTGCCAGCAGCTTAGAACGGACAGGGGTTGATGAGCAGTTCTTC	CASSLERTGVDEQFF
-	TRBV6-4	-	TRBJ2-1	TGTGCCAGCAGTAAAACGACCCTCTCCTACAATGAGCAGTTCTTC	CASSKTTLSYNEQFF
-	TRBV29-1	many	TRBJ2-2	TGCAGCGTCGGGACGGATCCTGAGCGCGGGGAGCTGTTTTTT	CSVGTDPERGELFF
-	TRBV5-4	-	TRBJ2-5	TGTGCCAGCAGCATTCCCGGGATCCAAGAGACCCAGTACTTC	CASSIPGIQETQYF
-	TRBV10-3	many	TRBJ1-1	TGTGCCACCCACTTTAGCCACGAGACTGAAGCTTTCTTT	CATHFSHETEAFF
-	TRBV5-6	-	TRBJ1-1	TGTGCCAGCAACTTTCAAGGGGGGGCCACTGAAGCTTTCTTT	CASNFQGGATEAFF
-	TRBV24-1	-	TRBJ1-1	TGTGCCACCAGTGACCGGGGGGCAGAAGCTTTCTTT	CATSDRGAEAFF
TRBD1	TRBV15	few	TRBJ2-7	TGTGCCACCAGCAGGAACCGGGACAGGTACGGCTACGAGCAGTACTTC	CATSRNRDRYGYEQYF
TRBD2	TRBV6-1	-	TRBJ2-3	TGTGCCAGCAGCCGGCTAGCGGGAGGCACAGATACGCAGTATTTT	CASSRLAGGTDTQYF
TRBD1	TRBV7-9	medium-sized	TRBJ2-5	TGTGCCAGCAGCTTATGGGGGACAGAAGAGACCCAGTACTTC	CASSLWGTEETQYF
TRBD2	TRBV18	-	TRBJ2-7	TGTGCCAGCTCACCAGAGGGGAATAGCGGGACCGTACTGGACGAGCAGTACTTC	CASSPEGNSGTVLDEQYF
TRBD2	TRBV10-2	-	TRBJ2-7	TGCGCCAGCAGTGAGGTTCTAGCGGGAGTAACCTACGATCAGTACTTC	CASSEVLAGVTYDQYF
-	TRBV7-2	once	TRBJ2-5	TGTGCCAGCAGCCCCGGACAGTCCCAGAATCAGCCCCAGTACTTC	CASSPGQSQNQPQYF
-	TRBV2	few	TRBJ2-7	TGTGCCAGATCTCCCGAGAATTCCGGCGAGCAGTACTTC	CARSPENSGEQYF
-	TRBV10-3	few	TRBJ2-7	TGTGCCATCAGTTCCCAGGCCTACGAGCAGTACTTC	CAISSQAYEQYF
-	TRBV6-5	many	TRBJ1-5	TGTGCCAGCAGTTACGGTTTGGGGCAGCCCCAGCATTTT	CASSYGLGQPQHF
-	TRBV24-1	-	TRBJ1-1	TGTGCCACCAGTGATGCCGGGACAAGAGGGACTGAAGCTTTCTTT	CATSDAGTRGTEAFF
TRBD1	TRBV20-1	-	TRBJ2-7	TGCAGTGCTAGAGGGACAGGGGAAGCTAATTACGAGCAGTACTTC	CSARGTGEANYEQYF
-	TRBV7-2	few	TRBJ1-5	TGTGCCAGCAGCCCGGCGGGGGTTTGGAATCAGCCCCAGCATTTT	CASSPAGVWNQPQHF